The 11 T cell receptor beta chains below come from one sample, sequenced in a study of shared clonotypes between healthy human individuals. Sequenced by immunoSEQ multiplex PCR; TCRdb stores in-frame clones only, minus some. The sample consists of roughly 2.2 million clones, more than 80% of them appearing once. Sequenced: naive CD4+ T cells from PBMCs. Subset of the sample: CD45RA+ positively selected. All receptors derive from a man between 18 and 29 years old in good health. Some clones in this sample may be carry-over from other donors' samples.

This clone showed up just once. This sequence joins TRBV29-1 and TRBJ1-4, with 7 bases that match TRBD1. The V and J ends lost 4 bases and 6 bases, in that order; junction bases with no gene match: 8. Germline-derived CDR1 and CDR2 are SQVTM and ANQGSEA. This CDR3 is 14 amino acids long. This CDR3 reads CSVVKTGRYEKLFF. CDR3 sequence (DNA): TGCAGCGTTGTGAAGACAGGGAGGTATGAAAAACTGTTTTTT.

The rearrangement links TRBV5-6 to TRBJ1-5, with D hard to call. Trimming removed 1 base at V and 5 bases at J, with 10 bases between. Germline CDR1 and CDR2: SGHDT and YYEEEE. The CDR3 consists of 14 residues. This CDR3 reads CASSLWGVDQPQHF. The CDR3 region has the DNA TGTGCCAGCAGCTTGTGGGGTGTCGATCAGCCCCAGCATTTT.

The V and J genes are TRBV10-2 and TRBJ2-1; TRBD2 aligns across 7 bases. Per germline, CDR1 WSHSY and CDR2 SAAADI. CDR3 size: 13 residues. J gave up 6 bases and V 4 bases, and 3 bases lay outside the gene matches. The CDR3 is CASSGGRGNEQFF. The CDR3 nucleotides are TGCGCCAGCAGTGGGGGGAGGGGCAATGAGCAGTTCTTC.

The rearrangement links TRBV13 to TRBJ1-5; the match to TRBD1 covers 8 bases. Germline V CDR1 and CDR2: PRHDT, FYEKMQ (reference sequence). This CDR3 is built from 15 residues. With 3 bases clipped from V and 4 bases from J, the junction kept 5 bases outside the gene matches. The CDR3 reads CASSLGRGRNQPQHF. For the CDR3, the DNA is TGTGCCAGCAGCTTGGGCAGGGGGCGAAATCAGCCCCAGCATTTT.

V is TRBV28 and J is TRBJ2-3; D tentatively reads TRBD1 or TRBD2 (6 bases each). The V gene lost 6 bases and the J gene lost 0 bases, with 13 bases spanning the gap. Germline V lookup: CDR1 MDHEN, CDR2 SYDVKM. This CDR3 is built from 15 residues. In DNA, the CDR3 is TGTGCCAGCAGCTCTCAGGGGACTAGCACAGATACGCAGTATTTT. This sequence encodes CASSSQGTSTDTQYF.

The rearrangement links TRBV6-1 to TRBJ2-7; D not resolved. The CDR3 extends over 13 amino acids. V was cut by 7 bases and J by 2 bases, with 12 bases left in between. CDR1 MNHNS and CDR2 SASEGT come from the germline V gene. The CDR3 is CASNVFTTYEQYF. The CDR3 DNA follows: TGTGCCAGCAACGTCTTTACTACCTACGAGCAGTACTTC.

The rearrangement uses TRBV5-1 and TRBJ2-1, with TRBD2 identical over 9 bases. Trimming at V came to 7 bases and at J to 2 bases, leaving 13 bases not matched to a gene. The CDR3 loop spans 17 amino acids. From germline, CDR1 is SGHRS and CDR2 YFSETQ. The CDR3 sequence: CASAMRGTSFTYNEQFF. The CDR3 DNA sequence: TGCGCCAGCGCGATGCGGGGGACTAGCTTTACCTACAATGAGCAGTTCTTC.

The chain's CDR3 is CASSEGGGPQHF. The CDR3 region has the DNA TGTGCCAGTAGTGAAGGAGGAGGGCCCCAGCATTTT. The chain couples TRBV19 to TRBJ1-5; D is undetermined. This CDR3 is built from 12 residues. The V gene lost 5 bases and the J gene lost 9 bases, with 11 bases spanning the gap. Germline loops: CDR1 LNHDA, CDR2 SQIVND (reference sequence).

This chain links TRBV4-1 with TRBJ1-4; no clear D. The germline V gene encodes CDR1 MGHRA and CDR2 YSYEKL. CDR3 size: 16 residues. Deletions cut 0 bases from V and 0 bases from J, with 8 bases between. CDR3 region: CASSQDQPTTNEKLFF. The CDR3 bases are TGCGCCAGCAGCCAAGATCAGCCGACAACTAATGAAAAACTGTTTTTT.

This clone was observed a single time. In nucleotides, the CDR3 is TGTGCCAGCTCACCATCCCCACTGGGGACAGGGGCGGAGAACACCGGGGAGCTGTTTTTT. Residues: CASSPSPLGTGAENTGELFF. The chain joins TRBV18 to TRBJ2-2; 10 bases fit TRBD1. The germline V gene encodes CDR1 KGHSH and CDR2 LQKENI. J was trimmed by 1 base and V by 2 bases; bases with no gene match: 13. This CDR3 spans 20 amino acids.

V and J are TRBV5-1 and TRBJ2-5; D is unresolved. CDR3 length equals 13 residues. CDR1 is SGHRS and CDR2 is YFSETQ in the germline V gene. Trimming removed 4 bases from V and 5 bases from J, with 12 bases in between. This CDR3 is CASSPGSPETQYF. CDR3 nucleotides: TGCGCCAGCAGCCCGGGCTCCCCGGAGACCCAGTACTTC.